Described below is a single T cell receptor (beta chain) sequence and its context. This CDR3 is 13 amino acids long. The V end lost 3 bases, the J end lost 4 bases, and 11 bases lay between the germline ends. The germline V gene has CDR1 SGDLS and CDR2 YYNGEE. Per the study methods: Nucleated cell counts were estimated from reference gene primer amplification. Using immunoSEQ multiplex PCR, the repertoire was profiled, and TCRdb retains in-frame clones only, with some absent. That table supplies the V and J calls and clone size; D and trimming were determined from the DNA. The sample contains about 100,000 clones, less than 85% of which appear only once. This specimen belongs to a study of blood T cell repertoires in COVID-19.

The sample comprised peripheral blood. This TCR was sampled from a woman aged 70-85 years with active or convalescent COVID-19. The genes are TRBV9 and TRBJ2-7; D might be TRBD2 (6 bases). CDR3 loop: CASSGGLTYEQYF. CDR3 nucleotides: TGTGCCAGCAGCGGTGGACTAACGTACGAGCAGTACTTC.